One sample yielded the 22 T cell receptor beta chains listed below, sequenced in a study of T cells in Graves' hyperthyroidism and ophthalmopathy (dated by TCRdb to the late 2010s). The library was generated by multiplex PCR. The data were produced on an Illumina HiSeq 2000. TCR beta CDR3 regions were amplified from RNA transcripts. For the first round of RT-PCR on the TCR CDR3, the HTBI primer set was used together with the Qiagen OneStep RT-PCR kit. TCRdb applied fastp at Q25 and MiXCR to the public reads, then kept only in-frame beta chains. Rows with one shared CDR3 protein collapse into an entry with the most common genes and DNA. The sample includes around 190,000 distinct CDR3 sequences, with 17% observed a single time. Around 48% of the sample lies in the top ten. Sequenced input: blood. These receptors came from a woman in her 50s with Graves' hyperthyroidism.

This clonotype was seen only a few times. CDR3 sequence reads: CSVPGQGYEQYF. CDR3 DNA: TGCAGCGTACCGGGACAGGGGTACGAGCAGTACTTC. This chain connects TRBV29-1 to TRBJ2-7, with 10 bases lining up with TRBD1. The length of the CDR3 is 12 residues. Per germline, CDR1 SQVTM and CDR2 ANQGSEA. Germline trimming cut 6 bases from V and 4 bases from J; bases unmatched to any gene: 3.

This clonotype was counted ten times or more. The DNA for the CDR3 is TGCGCCAGCAGCTTGGCCGTGAGACAACAAGAGACCCAGTACTTC. Its translation is CASSLAVRQQETQYF. J is TRBJ2-5 and V is TRBV5-1; unclear D gene. There are 15 residues in the CDR3. CDR1 is SGHRS and CDR2 is YFSETQ in the germline V gene. The V end was cut by 0 bases, the J end by 2 bases, with 11 bases between. The entire variable domain, with the rest obtained from reference TRBV5-1 and TRBJ2-5, is as follows: KAGVTQTPRYLIKTRGQQVTLSCSPISGHRSVSWYQQTPGQGLQFLFEYFSETQRNKGNFPGRFSGRQFSNSRSEMNVSTLELGDSALYLCASSLAVRQQETQYFGPGTRLLVL.

This clonotype has only a few counts. The CDR3 sequence: CATPTPPSNQPQHF. Here the CDR3 DNA reads TGTGCCACCCCGACACCTCCCAGCAATCAGCCCCAGCATTTT. The chain joins TRBV24-1 to TRBJ1-5, with D uncertain. The CDR3 loop spans 14 amino acids. Per the germline V gene, CDR1 is KGHDR and CDR2 is SFDVKD. Trimming pared 9 bases from V and 1 base from J, leaving 12 bases between.

The chain uses TRBV9 and TRBJ1-5; unclear D gene. In germline, CDR1 is SGDLS, CDR2 YYNGEE. V was shortened by 0 bases and J by 0 bases, with 7 bases between the two germline ends. The CDR3 runs 15 residues. The CDR3 here is CASSVGGYSNQPQHF. DNA for the CDR3: TGTGCCAGCAGCGTAGGAGGGTATAGCAATCAGCCCCAGCATTTT.

This clonotype was seen many times. The chain employs TRBV7-2 and TRBJ2-2; D gene unclear. CDR1 SGHTA and CDR2 FQGNSA come from the germline V gene. The length of the CDR3 is 16 residues. V was trimmed by 3 bases and J by 1 base, leaving 12 bases between them. Here the CDR3 reads CASSFRPGQNTGELFF. For the CDR3, the DNA is TGTGCCAGCAGCTTCCGACCTGGGCAGAACACCGGGGAGCTGTTTTTT.

The chain joins TRBV6-2 or TRBV6-3 to TRBJ2-7; TRBD2 matches at 9 bases. Germline V gives CDR1 MNHEY, CDR2 SVGEGT. With V trimmed by 2 bases and J by 0 bases, 5 bases remained unmatched. This CDR3 has 16 residues. The CDR3 sequence is CASSYESSGASYEQYF. DNA of the CDR3: TGTGCCAGCAGTTACGAGTCTAGCGGGGCCTCCTACGAGCAGTACTTC.

The chain is built from TRBV29-1 and TRBJ2-1; D is possibly TRBD2 (6 bases). Germline V CDR1 and CDR2: SQVTM, ANQGSEA. Trimming left V 5 bases short and J 10 bases short, with 21 bases between. The CDR3 is 14 amino acids. The CDR3 is CSVRSSLAAGEQFF. The CDR3 DNA follows: TGCAGCGTTCGCTCCTCACTAGCTGCGGGGGAGCAGTTCTTC.

There are many counts of this clonotype. The chain employs TRBV28 and TRBJ2-7, with TRBD2 identical over 10 bases. J was trimmed by 2 bases and V by 2 bases; bases with no gene match: 9. The V gene's germline CDR1 is MDHEN and CDR2 SYDVKM. The CDR3 totals 17 residues. In DNA, the CDR3 is TGTGCCAGCAGTTTAATAACTCCCGGGACTAGCGCCTACGAGCAGTACTTC. Amino acids: CASSLITPGTSAYEQYF.

The chain joins TRBV28 to TRBJ2-1; tentatively, D is TRBD1 or TRBD2 (7 bases each). Per the germline V gene, CDR1 is MDHEN and CDR2 is SYDVKM. The V and J ends lost 6 bases and 5 bases respectively, with 14 bases between them. CDR3 size: 14 residues. CDR3 protein: CASSPGGGHNEQFF. CDR3 nucleotides: TGTGCCAGCAGCCCAGGGGGGGGGCACAATGAGCAGTTCTTC.

This clonotype was found many times. J is TRBJ2-7 and V is TRBV5-1; possible D gene TRBD1, 5 bases. The CDR3 is made up of 15 amino acids. Germline-derived CDR1 and CDR2 are SGHRS and YFSETQ. V gave up 0 bases and J gave up 3 bases, with 13 bases separating them. CDR3 nucleotides: TGCGCCAGCAGCTTGGTTGGCAGGGTGAACTACGAGCAGTACTTC. Translated: CASSLVGRVNYEQYF.

CDR3 DNA sequence: TGCGCCAGCAGCTCCCGTCCGGGACTAGCGGGCACCCCTTACTTC. This sequence encodes CASSSRPGLAGTPYF. The J gene is TRBJ2-5, the V gene TRBV5-1, with 12 positions matching TRBD2. Germline CDR1 reads SGHRS; CDR2 reads YFSETQ. V lost 3 bases, J lost 14 bases, and 14 bases stayed unmatched. This CDR3 is 15 amino acids long. Full variable domain (remainder filled in from reference TRBV5-1 and TRBJ2-5): KAGVTQTPRYLIKTRGQQVTLSCSPISGHRSVSWYQQTPGQGLQFLFEYFSETQRNKGNFPGRFSGRQFSNSRSEMNVSTLELGDSALYLCASSSRPGLAGTPYFGPGTRLLVL.

The chain combines TRBV29-1 with TRBJ1-1; D is ambiguous. Germline-derived CDR1 and CDR2 are SQVTM and ANQGSEA. The CDR3 totals 15 residues. The V and J ends lost 4 bases and 0 bases respectively, with 15 bases between them. The CDR3 sequence is CSVGFRAHVNTEAFF. CDR3 in DNA: TGCAGCGTTGGATTCAGAGCACACGTGAACACTGAAGCTTTCTTT.

This clonotype was recorded at least ten times. This chain links TRBV11-3 with TRBJ2-2, with TRBD2 matching 11 bases. This CDR3 has 15 residues. Germline trimming cut 5 bases from V and 7 bases from J; bases unmatched to any gene: 6. CDR1 is SGHNT and CDR2 is YENEEA in the germline V gene. The CDR3 loop is CASSKTSGTIGELFF. The CDR3 coding sequence is TGTGCCAGCAGCAAGACTAGCGGGACGATCGGGGAGCTGTTTTTT.

The chain has TRBV20-1 and TRBJ2-1; 8 nucleotides agree with TRBD2. This CDR3 region has 18 residues. The trim removed 5 bases at V and 0 bases at J, leaving 15 bases unmatched. Germline CDR1 reads DFQATT; CDR2 reads SNEGSKA (reference sequence). In DNA form, the CDR3 reads TGCAGTGCTCCCAAGGCGGCTAGCGGGCGGAGCTCCTACAATGAGCAGTTCTTC. It codes for CSAPKAASGRSSYNEQFF.

The chain links TRBV12-5 to TRBJ2-7, with 7 bases aligning to TRBD2. The CDR3 is 15 amino acids. V lost 0 bases to trimming and J lost 2 bases; unmatched junction nucleotides: 4. Germline assignment: CDR1 LGHNT and CDR2 FRNRAP. The CDR3 loop reads CASGLVAGPTYEQYF. CDR3 coding DNA: TGTGCTAGTGGTTTGGTAGCGGGACCCACCTACGAGCAGTACTTC.

This clonotype was seen a handful of times. J is TRBJ2-1 and V is TRBV6-1; the D gene is possibly TRBD1 (5 bases). This CDR3 spans 15 amino acids. Germline assignment: CDR1 MNHNS and CDR2 SASEGT. Trimming removed 5 bases at V and 2 bases at J, with 13 bases between. The CDR3 DNA sequence: TGTGCCAGCAGTCGAAAGACAGCGACCTACAATGAGCAGTTCTTC. The encoded protein is CASSRKTATYNEQFF.

The rearrangement links TRBV5-5 to TRBJ2-5, with D perhaps TRBD2 (6 bases). Trimming took 4 bases from V and 4 from J, leaving 11 bases between them. CDR3 length: 13 residues. CDR1 and CDR2 from the germline V gene are SGHKS and YYEKEE (reference sequence). CDR3 region: CASSRGTPETQYF. The CDR3 nucleotides read TGTGCCAGCAGCCGAGGGACTCCAGAGACCCAGTACTTC.

This clonotype appeared many times. This chain uses TRBV27 with TRBJ2-1, with a tentative D call TRBD2 (6 bases). Trimming stripped 0 bases from V and 7 bases from J, with 7 bases between. The germline V gene has CDR1 MNHEY and CDR2 SMNVEV (reference sequence). The CDR3 loop spans 13 amino acids. The CDR3 sequence is CASSLSTSNEQFF. The CDR3 DNA is TGTGCCAGCAGTTTATCGACTAGTAATGAGCAGTTCTTC.

This sequence joins TRBV2 and TRBJ2-2, with 8 nucleotides matching TRBD1. V lost 11 bases and J lost 6; bases outside the gene matches: 8. Germline CDR1 is SNHLY and CDR2 is FYNNEI. The CDR3 runs to 13 residues. The CDR3 DNA reads TGTGCCCGACAGGGGACATTCTCCGGGGAGCTGTTTTTT. Translated: CARQGTFSGELFF.

This clonotype was seen repeatedly, ten times or more. The chain employs TRBV2 and TRBJ2-7; D remains ambiguous. The CDR3 has 13 amino acids. V lost 2 bases to trimming and J lost 3 bases, with 8 bases between them. Germline-derived CDR1 and CDR2 are SNHLY and FYNNEI. DNA for the CDR3: TGTGCCAGCAGTGAAAGTCAGAGCTACGAGCAGTACTTC. Protein: CASSESQSYEQYF.

This clonotype has a handful of counts. Here the CDR3 DNA reads TGTGCCAGCAGTTACTTGGCGGGAGCCGGTATCGGGGAGCTGTTTTTT. This encodes CASSYLAGAGIGELFF. J is TRBJ2-2 and V is TRBV6-5; 7 bases are shared with TRBD2. CDR1 is MNHEY and CDR2 is SVGAGI in the germline V gene. Trimming removed 1 base from V and 7 bases from J; junction bases left unmatched: 9. The length of the CDR3 is 16 residues.

A few counts support this clonotype. V usage is TRBV6-6 and J usage is TRBJ1-3; 8 nucleotides align to TRBD1. V shed 0 bases and J 8 bases; nucleotides not matched to a gene: 3. There are 14 residues in the CDR3. The germline CDR1 and CDR2 sequences are MNHNY and SVGAGI (reference sequence). CDR3 in amino acids: CASSYSTGVDTIYF. DNA for the CDR3: TGTGCCAGCAGTTACTCGACAGGGGTAGACACCATATATTTT.